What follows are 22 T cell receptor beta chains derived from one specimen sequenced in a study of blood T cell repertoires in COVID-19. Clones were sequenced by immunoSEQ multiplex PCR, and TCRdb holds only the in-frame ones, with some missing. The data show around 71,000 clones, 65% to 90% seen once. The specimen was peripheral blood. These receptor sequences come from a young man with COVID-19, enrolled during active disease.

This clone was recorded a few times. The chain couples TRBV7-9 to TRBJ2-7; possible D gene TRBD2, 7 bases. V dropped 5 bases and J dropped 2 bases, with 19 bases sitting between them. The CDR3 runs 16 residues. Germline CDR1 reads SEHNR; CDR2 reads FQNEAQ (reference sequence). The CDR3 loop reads CASSHGSGGRTYEQYF. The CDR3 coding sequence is TGTGCCAGCAGCCACGGCTCGGGGGGCCGCACCTACGAGCAGTACTTC.

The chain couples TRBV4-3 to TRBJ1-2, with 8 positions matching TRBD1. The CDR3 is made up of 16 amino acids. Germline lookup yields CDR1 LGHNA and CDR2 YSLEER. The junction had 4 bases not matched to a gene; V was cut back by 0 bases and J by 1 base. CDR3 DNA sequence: TGCGCCAGCAGCCAAGAGTGGGGACAGGATAACTATGGCTACACCTTC. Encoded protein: CASSQEWGQDNYGYTF.

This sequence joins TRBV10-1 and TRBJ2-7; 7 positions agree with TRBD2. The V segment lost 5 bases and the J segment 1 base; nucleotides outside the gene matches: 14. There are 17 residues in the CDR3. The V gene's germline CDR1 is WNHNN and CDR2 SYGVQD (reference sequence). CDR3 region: CASSMGRREMASYEQYF. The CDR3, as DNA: TGCGCCAGCAGTATGGGTCGGCGGGAGATGGCATCCTACGAGCAGTACTTC.

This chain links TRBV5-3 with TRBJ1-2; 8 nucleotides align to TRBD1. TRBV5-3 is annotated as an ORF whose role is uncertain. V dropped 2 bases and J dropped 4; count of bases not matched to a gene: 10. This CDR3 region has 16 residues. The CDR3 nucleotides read TGTGCCAGAAGCTTAGGTTCCGGACAGGGCCCCTATGGCTACACCTTC. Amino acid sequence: CARSLGSGQGPYGYTF.

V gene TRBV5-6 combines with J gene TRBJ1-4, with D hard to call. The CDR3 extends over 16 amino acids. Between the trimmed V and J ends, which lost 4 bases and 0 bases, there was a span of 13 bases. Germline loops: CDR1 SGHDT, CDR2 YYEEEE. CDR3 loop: CASSRPGTATNEKLFF. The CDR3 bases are TGTGCCAGCAGCCGCCCGGGAACTGCAACTAATGAAAAACTGTTTTTT. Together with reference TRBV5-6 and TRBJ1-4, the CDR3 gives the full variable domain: DAGVTQSPTHLIKTRGQQVTLRCSPKSGHDTVSWYQQALGQGPQFIFQYYEEEERQRGNFPDRFSGHQFPNYSSELNVNALLLGDSALYLCASSRPGTATNEKLFFGSGTQLSVL.

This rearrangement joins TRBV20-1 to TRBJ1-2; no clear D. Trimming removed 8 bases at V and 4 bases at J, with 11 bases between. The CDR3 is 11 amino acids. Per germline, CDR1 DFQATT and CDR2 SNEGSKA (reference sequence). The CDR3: CSPTGSYGYTF. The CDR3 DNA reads TGCAGTCCTACCGGGTCCTATGGCTACACCTTC.

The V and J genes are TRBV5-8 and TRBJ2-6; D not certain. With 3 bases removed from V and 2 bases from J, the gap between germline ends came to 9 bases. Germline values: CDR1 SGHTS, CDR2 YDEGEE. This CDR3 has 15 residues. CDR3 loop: CASSSSPTGANVLTF. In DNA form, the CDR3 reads TGTGCCAGCAGCTCGAGTCCAACTGGGGCCAACGTCCTGACTTTC.

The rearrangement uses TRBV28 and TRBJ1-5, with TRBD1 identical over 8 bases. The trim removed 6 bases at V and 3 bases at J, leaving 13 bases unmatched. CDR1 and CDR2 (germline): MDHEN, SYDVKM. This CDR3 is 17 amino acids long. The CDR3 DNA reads TGTGCCAGCAGCAGTAGACAGGGGCGATATCACAATCAGCCCCAGCATTTT. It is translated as CASSSRQGRYHNQPQHF. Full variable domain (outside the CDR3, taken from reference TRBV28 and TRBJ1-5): DVKVTQSSRYLVKRTGEKVFLECVQDMDHENMFWYRQDPGLGLRLIYFSYDVKMKEKGDIPEGYSVSREKKERFSLILESASTNQTSMYLCASSSRQGRYHNQPQHFGDGTRLSIL.

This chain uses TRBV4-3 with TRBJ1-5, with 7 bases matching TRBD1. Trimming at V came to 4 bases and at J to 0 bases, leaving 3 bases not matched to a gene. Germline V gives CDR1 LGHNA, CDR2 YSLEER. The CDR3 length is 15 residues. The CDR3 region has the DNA TGCGCCAGCAGCCGAACAGGGGATAGCAATCAGCCCCAGCATTTT. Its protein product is CASSRTGDSNQPQHF.

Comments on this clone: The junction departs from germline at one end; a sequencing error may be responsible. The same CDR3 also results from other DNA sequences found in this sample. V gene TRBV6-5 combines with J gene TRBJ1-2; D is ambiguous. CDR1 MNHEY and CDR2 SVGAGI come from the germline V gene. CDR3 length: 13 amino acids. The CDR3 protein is CASSPSVGGRVDF. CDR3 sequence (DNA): TGTGCCAGCAGCCCCTCTGTGGGAGGGAGGGTGGACTTC.

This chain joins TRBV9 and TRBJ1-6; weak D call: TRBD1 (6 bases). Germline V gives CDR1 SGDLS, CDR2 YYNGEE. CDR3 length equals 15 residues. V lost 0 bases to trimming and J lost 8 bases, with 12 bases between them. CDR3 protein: CASSVEDRRDSPLHF. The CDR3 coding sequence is TGTGCCAGCAGCGTAGAAGACAGGCGGGATTCACCCCTCCACTTT.

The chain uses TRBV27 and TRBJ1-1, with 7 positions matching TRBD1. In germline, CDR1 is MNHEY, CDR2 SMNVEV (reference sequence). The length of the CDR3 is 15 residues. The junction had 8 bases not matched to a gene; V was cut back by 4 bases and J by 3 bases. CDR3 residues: CASSSYRDSYTEAFF. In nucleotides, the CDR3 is TGTGCCAGCAGTTCATACCGGGACAGCTACACTGAAGCTTTCTTT.

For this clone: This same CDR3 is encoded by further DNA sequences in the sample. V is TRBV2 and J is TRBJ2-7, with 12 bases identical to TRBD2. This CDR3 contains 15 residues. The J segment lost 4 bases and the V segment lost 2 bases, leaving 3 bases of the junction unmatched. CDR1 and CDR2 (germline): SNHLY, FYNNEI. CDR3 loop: CASSERLAGGYEQYF. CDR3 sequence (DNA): TGTGCCAGCAGTGAACGGCTAGCGGGAGGGTACGAGCAGTACTTC.

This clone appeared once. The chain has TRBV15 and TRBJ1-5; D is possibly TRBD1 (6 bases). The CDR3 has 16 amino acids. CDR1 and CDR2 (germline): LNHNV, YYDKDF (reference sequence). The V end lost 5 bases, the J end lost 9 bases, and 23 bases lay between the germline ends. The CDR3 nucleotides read TGTGCCACCAGCTTCTCCCCCATGGGGGCCGTTGGGCCCCAGCATTTT. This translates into CATSFSPMGAVGPQHF.

CDR3 protein: CASSGSGGFFEKLFF. CDR3 nucleotides: TGTGCCAGTAGTGGGTCAGGGGGTTTTTTTGAAAAACTGTTTTTT. V usage is TRBV19 and J usage is TRBJ1-4; TRBD1 agrees at 7 bases. V lost 5 bases and J lost 7; bases outside the gene matches: 10. The CDR3 runs to 15 residues. CDR1 and CDR2 (germline): LNHDA, SQIVND (reference sequence). The whole variable domain, remainder taken from reference TRBV19 and TRBJ1-4, is DGGITQSPKYLFRKEGQNVTLSCEQNLNHDAMYWYRQDPGQGLRLIYYSQIVNDFQKGDIAEGYSVSREKKESFPLTVTSAQKNPTAFYLCASSGSGGFFEKLFFGSGTQLSVL.

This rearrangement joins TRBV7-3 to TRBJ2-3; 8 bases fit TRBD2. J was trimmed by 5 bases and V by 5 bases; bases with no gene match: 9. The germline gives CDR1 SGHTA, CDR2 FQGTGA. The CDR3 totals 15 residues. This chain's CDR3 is CASSPRAGREDTQYF. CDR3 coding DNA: TGTGCCAGCAGCCCCCGCGCCGGGAGGGAAGATACGCAGTATTTT.

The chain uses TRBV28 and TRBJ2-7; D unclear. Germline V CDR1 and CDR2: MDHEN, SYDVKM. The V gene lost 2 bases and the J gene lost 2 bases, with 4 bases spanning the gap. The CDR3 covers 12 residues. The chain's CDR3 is CASSLTAYEQYF. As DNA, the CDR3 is TGTGCCAGCAGTTTAACAGCCTACGAGCAGTACTTC.

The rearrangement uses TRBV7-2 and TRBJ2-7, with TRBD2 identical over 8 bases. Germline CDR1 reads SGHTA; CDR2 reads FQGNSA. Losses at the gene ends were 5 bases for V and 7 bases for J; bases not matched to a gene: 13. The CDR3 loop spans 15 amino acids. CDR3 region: CASSRGGRALLEQYF. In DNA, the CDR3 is TGTGCCAGCAGCCGGGGGGGCAGGGCCCTCTTAGAGCAGTACTTC.

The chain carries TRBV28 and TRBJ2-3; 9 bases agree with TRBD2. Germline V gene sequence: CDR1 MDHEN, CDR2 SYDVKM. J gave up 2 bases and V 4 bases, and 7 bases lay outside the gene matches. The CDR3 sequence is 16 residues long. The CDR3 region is CASSSALAGFTDTQYF. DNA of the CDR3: TGTGCCAGCAGTTCCGCGCTAGCGGGATTCACAGATACGCAGTATTTT.

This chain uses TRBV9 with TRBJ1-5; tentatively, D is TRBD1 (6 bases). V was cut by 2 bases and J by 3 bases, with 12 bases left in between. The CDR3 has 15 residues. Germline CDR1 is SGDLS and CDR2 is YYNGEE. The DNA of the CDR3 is TGTGCCAGCAGCGTTGCGGGGGGCCTCAATCAGCCCCAGCATTTT. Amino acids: CASSVAGGLNQPQHF.

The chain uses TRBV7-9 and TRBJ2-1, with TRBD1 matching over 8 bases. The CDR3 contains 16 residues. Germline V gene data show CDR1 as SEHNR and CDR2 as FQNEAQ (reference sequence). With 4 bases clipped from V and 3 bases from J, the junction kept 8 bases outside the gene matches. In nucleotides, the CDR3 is TGTGCCAGCAGCTCTCCGGGACAGGCGCTCTACAATGAGCAGTTCTTC. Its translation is CASSSPGQALYNEQFF.

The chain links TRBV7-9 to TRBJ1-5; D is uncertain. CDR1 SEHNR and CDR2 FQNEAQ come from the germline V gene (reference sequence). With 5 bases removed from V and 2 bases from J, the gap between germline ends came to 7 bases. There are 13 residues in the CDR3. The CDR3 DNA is TGTGCCAGCAGCCCAGTCGGCAATCAGCCCCAGCATTTT. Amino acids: CASSPVGNQPQHF. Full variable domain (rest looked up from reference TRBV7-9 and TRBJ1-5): DTGVSQNPRHKITKRGQNVTFRCDPISEHNRLYWYRQTLGQGPEFLTYFQNEAQLEKSRLLSDRFSAERPKGSFSTLEIQRTEQGDSAMYLCASSPVGNQPQHFGDGTRLSIL.